Each of the 25 T cell receptor beta chains below was sequenced from the same sample in a study of beta chain features in type 1 diabetes. Points from the study as a whole: There was a moderate but significant shortening of TCRB CDR3s in all four CD4+ subsets of Type 1 diabetes patients.

The authors reverse transcribed all of the isolated RNA, so sequencing captured expressed TCRB transcripts. Using immunoSEQ multiplex PCR, the repertoire was profiled, and TCRdb retains in-frame clones only, with some absent. The sample carries 20,000 to 30,000 clones, around 63% recorded once. Their recognized antigens are unknown. Sequencing was carried out using Tregs from blood. The origin of the receptors is a man younger than 30 with type 1 diabetes.

This clone was seen a handful of times. The gene calls are TRBV6-5 and TRBJ1-1; 9 bases line up with TRBD1. V lost 6 bases, J lost 9 bases, and 8 bases stayed unmatched. Germline loops: CDR1 MNHEY, CDR2 SVGAGI. This CDR3 contains 13 residues. The CDR3 here is CASRPGTGRKAFF. CDR3 bases: TGTGCCAGCAGGCCCGGGACAGGGAGAAAAGCTTTCTTT.

The J gene is TRBJ1-5, the V gene TRBV6-5, with 11 nucleotides matching TRBD1. With V trimmed by 5 bases and J by 7 bases, 4 bases remained unmatched. Germline V gene lookup returns CDR1 MNHEY and CDR2 SVGAGI. The CDR3 covers 14 residues. Here the CDR3 DNA reads TGTGCCAGCAGTAGGACAGGGGGCCGACAGCCCCAGCATTTT. Its protein product is CASSRTGGRQPQHF.

This chain joins TRBV6-5 and TRBJ2-5; TRBD1 aligns across 8 bases. V trimming: 6 bases; J trimming: 2 bases; junction bases outside the gene matches: 5. Germline CDR1 reads MNHEY; CDR2 reads SVGAGI. The CDR3 totals 14 residues. CDR3 protein: CASRRQGWQETQYF. CDR3 nucleotide sequence: TGTGCCAGCAGGAGACAGGGGTGGCAAGAGACCCAGTACTTC.

This clone was seen just once. The gene calls are TRBV19 and TRBJ1-1; 7 positions match TRBD1. Looked up from germline, CDR1 is LNHDA and CDR2 is SQIVND (reference sequence). The length of the CDR3 is 15 residues. V lost 5 bases, J lost 5 bases, and 11 bases stayed unmatched. The CDR3 protein is CASSFGLGGGTEAFF. As DNA, the CDR3 is TGTGCCAGTAGTTTTGGTTTAGGGGGCGGAACTGAAGCTTTCTTT.

The chain links TRBV7-9 to TRBJ2-3; D perhaps matches TRBD2 (7 bases). Trimming took off 4 bases at V and 2 bases at J, with 16 bases between the two ends. This CDR3 spans 16 amino acids. Germline V CDR1 and CDR2: SEHNR, FQNEAQ (reference sequence). The CDR3 nucleotides read TGTGCCAGCAGCTCAGGGGCGGGGGTTTTCACAGATACGCAGTATTTT. Translated: CASSSGAGVFTDTQYF. Full variable domain (outside the CDR3, taken from reference TRBV7-9 and TRBJ2-3): DTGVSQNPRHKITKRGQNVTFRCDPISEHNRLYWYRQTLGQGPEFLTYFQNEAQLEKSRLLSDRFSAERPKGSFSTLEIQRTEQGDSAMYLCASSSGAGVFTDTQYFGPGTRLTVL.

The genes are TRBV19 and TRBJ2-3; 10 bases align to TRBD2. Germline V gene data show CDR1 as LNHDA and CDR2 as SQIVND (reference sequence). The V segment lost 3 bases and the J segment 3 bases; nucleotides outside the gene matches: 3. The CDR3 totals 15 residues. The CDR3 region has the DNA TGTGCCAGTAGTATCCCTAGCGGGAGTACAGATACGCAGTATTTT. Translating gives CASSIPSGSTDTQYF.

This chain links TRBV6-5 with TRBJ2-1, with TRBD2 matching 9 bases. The CDR3 covers 15 residues. The germline CDR1 and CDR2 sequences are MNHEY and SVGAGI. The junction had 2 bases not matched to a gene; V was cut back by 2 bases and J by 3 bases. The CDR3 here is CASSYGGRDYNEQFF. The CDR3 DNA is TGTGCCAGCAGTTACGGCGGGAGGGACTACAATGAGCAGTTCTTC.

The CDR3 DNA follows: TGCGCCAGCAGCCAAGGATGGGCATTTAATGAAAAACTGTTTTTT. Translation gives CASSQGWAFNEKLFF. V and J are TRBV4-1 and TRBJ1-4; the D is unclear. The V end was cut by 1 base, the J end by 4 bases, with 10 bases between. Germline V gives CDR1 MGHRA, CDR2 YSYEKL. This CDR3 has 15 amino acids.

This chain uses TRBV5-1 with TRBJ2-2; 9 bases are shared with TRBD1. The trim removed 0 bases at V and 0 bases at J, leaving 6 bases unmatched. The length of the CDR3 is 18 residues. Germline V gives CDR1 SGHRS, CDR2 YFSETQ. The CDR3 DNA follows: TGCGCCAGCAGCTTGGTTAGGACAGGGGACCCGAACACCGGGGAGCTGTTTTTT. Translating it yields CASSLVRTGDPNTGELFF. Full variable domain (missing parts from reference TRBV5-1 and TRBJ2-2): KAGVTQTPRYLIKTRGQQVTLSCSPISGHRSVSWYQQTPGQGLQFLFEYFSETQRNKGNFPGRFSGRQFSNSRSEMNVSTLELGDSALYLCASSLVRTGDPNTGELFFGEGSRLTVL.

V is TRBV6-9 and J is TRBJ2-3; 8 nucleotides line up with TRBD2. The CDR3 contains 14 residues. Germline CDR1 and CDR2: MNHGY and SVAAGI. Unmatched junction bases numbered 8, after V lost 8 bases and J lost 4 bases. CDR3 nucleotide sequence: TGTGCCAGCCGACCAGCGGGAGTATCAGATACGCAGTATTTT. This translates into CASRPAGVSDTQYF.

J is TRBJ1-2 and V is TRBV5-4; D is unresolved. This CDR3 is built from 14 residues. Germline V gene lookup returns CDR1 SGHNT and CDR2 YYREEE (reference sequence). V lost 4 bases, J lost 7 bases, and 17 bases lay in between. The CDR3 DNA sequence: TGTGCCAGCAGCCCCACCCCGGGATCAAGTGGCTACACCTTC. Translation: CASSPTPGSSGYTF.

The chain combines TRBV30 with TRBJ1-3; D gene uncertain. This CDR3 has 13 residues. With 2 bases removed from V and 0 bases from J, the gap between germline ends came to 5 bases. The germline gives CDR1 GTSNPN, CDR2 SVGIG (reference sequence). Here the CDR3 DNA reads TGTGCCTGGAGTCTGAGCTCTGGAAACACCATATATTTT. It specifies CAWSLSSGNTIYF.

About this clone itself: This CDR3 is also generated by other DNA sequences in the sample. The chain employs TRBV11-3 and TRBJ2-7; 9 nucleotides agree with TRBD1. There are 17 residues in the CDR3. V shed 4 bases and J 2 bases; nucleotides not matched to a gene: 12. Germline V gene sequence: CDR1 SGHNT, CDR2 YENEEA. The CDR3 DNA sequence: TGTGCCAGCAGCTCAACCAATTACAGGGGGCGAGCCTACGAGCAGTACTTC. The encoded protein is CASSSTNYRGRAYEQYF.

The gene calls are TRBV18 and TRBJ2-3; TRBD2 agrees at 12 bases. The CDR3 is 16 amino acids. The V gene's germline CDR1 is KGHSH and CDR2 LQKENI. The trim removed 2 bases at V and 1 base at J, leaving 1 base unmatched. CDR3 region: CASSPWTSGGTDTQYF. For the CDR3, the DNA is TGTGCCAGCTCACCATGGACTAGCGGGGGCACAGATACGCAGTATTTT.

The chain employs TRBV5-6 and TRBJ1-5; TRBD1 matches 7 bases. The CDR3 extends over 14 amino acids. Trimming cost V 3 bases and J 4 bases; bases outside gene matches: 4. Germline CDR1 and CDR2: SGHDT and YYEEEE. The DNA of the CDR3 is TGTGCCAGCAGCTCGGGACAGCGGAATCAGCCCCAGCATTTT. Protein sequence: CASSSGQRNQPQHF.

The count of this clone is one. The rearrangement joins TRBV27 to TRBJ2-1; D perhaps matches TRBD2 (6 bases). The CDR3 length is 13 residues. With 4 bases removed from V and 10 bases from J, the gap between germline ends came to 14 bases. Germline V CDR1 and CDR2: MNHEY, SMNVEV (reference sequence). CDR3 nucleotide sequence: TGTGCCAGCAGTTCCGGGGGACTTTCGGAGCAGTTCTTC. Protein: CASSSGGLSEQFF.

This chain connects TRBV9 to TRBJ1-1; 7 positions match TRBD1. V lost 2 bases and J lost 11; bases outside the gene matches: 12. This CDR3 is built from 14 residues. Germline V gene data show CDR1 as SGDLS and CDR2 as YYNGEE. CDR3 nucleotide sequence: TGTGCCAGCAGCGTGGCAGACAGGGCGGTTTACGCTTTCTTT. Residues: CASSVADRAVYAFF.

This chain joins TRBV29-1 and TRBJ1-1; perhaps TRBD1 as D (6 bases). Trimming took off 3 bases at V and 7 bases at J, with 9 bases between the two ends. The CDR3 extends over 11 amino acids. Germline V gives CDR1 SQVTM, CDR2 ANQGSEA. The DNA for the CDR3 is TGCAGCGTTGATAGGGGGAGTGAAGCTTTCTTT. Protein: CSVDRGSEAFF.

On this clone: The final CDR3 position lacks the conserved phenylalanine or tryptophan, pointing to a likely read error. The rearrangement uses TRBV7-9 and TRBJ2-6; maybe TRBD2 (5 bases). V was pared by 2 bases and J by 4 bases, with 15 bases between. This CDR3 has 17 residues. The germline V gene encodes CDR1 SEHNR and CDR2 FQNEAQ (reference sequence). The CDR3 sequence: CASSLFFGVAGANVLTS. The CDR3 DNA follows: TGTGCCAGCAGCTTATTCTTTGGGGTAGCGGGGGCCAACGTCCTGACTTCC.

The CDR3 bases are TGTGCCAGTAGTCTGCCCGGGACAGCGGTCTACGAGCAGTACTTC. Its translation is CASSLPGTAVYEQYF. V usage is TRBV19 and J usage is TRBJ2-7, with 7 bases fitting TRBD1. The V and J ends lost 5 bases and 3 bases, in that order; junction bases with no gene match: 10. This CDR3 has 15 amino acids. CDR1 LNHDA and CDR2 SQIVND come from the germline V gene (reference sequence). The variable domain in full, completed from reference TRBV19 and TRBJ2-7, reads DGGITQSPKYLFRKEGQNVTLSCEQNLNHDAMYWYRQDPGQGLRLIYYSQIVNDFQKGDIAEGYSVSREKKESFPLTVTSAQKNPTAFYLCASSLPGTAVYEQYFGPGTRLTVT.

The chain has TRBV7-7 and TRBJ1-4; perhaps TRBD1 as D (5 bases). Germline V gene lookup returns CDR1 SSHAT and CDR2 FNYEAQ (reference sequence). CDR3 size: 13 residues. V lost 11 bases and J lost 5, with 15 bases in between. CDR3 in amino acids: CAVSRGLNEKLFF. DNA for the CDR3: TGTGCCGTATCGCGGGGGTTGAATGAAAAACTGTTTTTT.

The rearrangement joins TRBV10-2 to TRBJ2-1; D possibly corresponds to TRBD1 (5 bases). This CDR3 has 12 amino acids. The germline V gene has CDR1 WSHSY and CDR2 SAAADI. The ends were cut back, 5 bases at V and 8 bases at J, with 10 bases in the middle. CDR3 nucleotide sequence: TGCGCCAGCAGTCCCAGGGTCGATGAGCAGTTCTTC. This encodes CASSPRVDEQFF.

The sample holds a few counts of this clone. The gene calls are TRBV27 and TRBJ2-1; weak D call: TRBD2 (5 bases). There are 14 residues in the CDR3. Germline-derived CDR1 and CDR2 are MNHEY and SMNVEV (reference sequence). Deletions cut 7 bases from V and 6 bases from J, with 16 bases between. The DNA for the CDR3 is TGTGCCAGCACAAACGACTATAGAGGCAATGAGCAGTTCTTC. As protein: CASTNDYRGNEQFF.

The chain carries TRBV6-6 and TRBJ1-5; D gene unclear. Trimming stripped 2 bases from V and 7 bases from J, with 6 bases between. Germline lookup yields CDR1 MNHNY and CDR2 SVGAGI (reference sequence). The CDR3 has 12 residues. The CDR3 loop reads CASSYEQQPQHF. CDR3 nucleotide sequence: TGTGCCAGCAGTTACGAACAGCAGCCCCAGCATTTT.

On this clone itself: This same CDR3 is encoded by further DNA sequences in the sample. V and J are TRBV5-1 and TRBJ1-1; 9 bases fit TRBD1. The germline V gene has CDR1 SGHRS and CDR2 YFSETQ. This CDR3 region has 16 residues. The V segment lost 7 bases and the J segment 0 bases; nucleotides outside the gene matches: 10. CDR3 in DNA: TGCGCCAGCGCTTCACAGGGGGCTCGTATGAACACTGAAGCTTTCTTT. This sequence encodes CASASQGARMNTEAFF.